The following is a T cell receptor beta chain sequence with its context. Its antigen is unidentified. Sequenced material consisted of expressed TCRB transcripts (all of the isolated RNA was reverse transcribed). Profiling relied on immunoSEQ multiplex PCR, and the TCRdb table lists in-frame clones only, not all of them. This table has under 950,000 clones, roughly 16% appearing once. The source of the sample is a study of beta chain features in type 1 diabetes. Whole-study results and caveats: A moderate, significant TCRB CDR3 shortening appeared in type 1 diabetes across four CD4+ subsets. TCRB repertoires of naive, central memory and Treg cells appeared more similar among patients than among healthy donors. For type 1 diabetes patients, VDJ junctions showed fewer insertions and more deletions.

One heparinised blood draw, averaging roughly 0.11 L, came from each donor. This receptor was obtained from a woman aged 18-30 years in good health. Source material: naive CD4+ T cells from blood.

The CDR3 reads CASSFREGGSYEQYF. The CDR3 nucleotides are TGTGCCAGCAGCTTCCGGGAGGGTGGTTCTTACGAGCAGTACTTC. The chain has TRBV7-2 and TRBJ2-7, with 8 bases fitting TRBD2. CDR1 SGHTA and CDR2 FQGNSA come from the germline V gene. With 3 bases clipped from V and 4 bases from J, the junction kept 8 bases outside the gene matches. The CDR3 is 15 amino acids. Looking up the rest from reference TRBV7-2 and TRBJ2-7 gives the full variable domain: GAGVSQSPSNKVTEKGKDVELRCDPISGHTALYWYRQSLGQGLEFLIYFQGNSAPDKSGLPSDRFSAERTGGSVSTLTIQRTQQEDSAVYLCASSFREGGSYEQYFGPGTRLTVT.